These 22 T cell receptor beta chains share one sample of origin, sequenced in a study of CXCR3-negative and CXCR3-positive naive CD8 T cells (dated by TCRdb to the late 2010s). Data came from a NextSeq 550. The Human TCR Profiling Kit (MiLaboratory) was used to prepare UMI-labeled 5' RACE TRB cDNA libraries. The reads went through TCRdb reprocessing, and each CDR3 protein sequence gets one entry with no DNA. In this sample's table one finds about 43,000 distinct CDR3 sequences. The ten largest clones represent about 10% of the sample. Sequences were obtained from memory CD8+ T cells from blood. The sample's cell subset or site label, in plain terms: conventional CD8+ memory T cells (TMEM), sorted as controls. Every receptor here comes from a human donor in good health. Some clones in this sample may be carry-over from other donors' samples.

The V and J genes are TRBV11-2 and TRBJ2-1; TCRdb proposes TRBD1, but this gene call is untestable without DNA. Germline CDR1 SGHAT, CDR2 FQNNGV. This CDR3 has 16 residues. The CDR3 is CASSFYRVKPYNEQFF.

CDR3 sequence reads: CASSLGRYNEQFF. The chain joins TRBV12-3 or TRBV12-4 to TRBJ2-1. The CDR3 contains 13 residues.

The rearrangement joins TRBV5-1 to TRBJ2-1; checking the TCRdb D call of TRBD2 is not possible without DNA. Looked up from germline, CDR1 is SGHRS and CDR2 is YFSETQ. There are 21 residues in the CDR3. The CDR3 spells CASSLSWFRLAGELGGDEQFF.

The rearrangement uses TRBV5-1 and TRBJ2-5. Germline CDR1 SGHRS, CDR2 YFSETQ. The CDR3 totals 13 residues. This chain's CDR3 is CASSSLYQETQYF. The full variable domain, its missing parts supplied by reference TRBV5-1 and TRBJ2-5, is KAGVTQTPRYLIKTRGQQVTLSCSPISGHRSVSWYQQTPGQGLQFLFEYFSETQRNKGNFPGRFSGRQFSNSRSEMNVSTLELGDSALYLCASSSLYQETQYFGPGTRLLVL.

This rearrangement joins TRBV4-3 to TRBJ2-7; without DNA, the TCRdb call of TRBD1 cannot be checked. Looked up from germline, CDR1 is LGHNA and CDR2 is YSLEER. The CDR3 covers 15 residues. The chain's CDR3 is CASSQERGPYYEQYF.

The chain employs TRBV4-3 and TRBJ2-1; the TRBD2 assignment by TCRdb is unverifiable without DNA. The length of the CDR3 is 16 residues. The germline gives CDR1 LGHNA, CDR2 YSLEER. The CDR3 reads CASSQRLAGDYNEQFF.

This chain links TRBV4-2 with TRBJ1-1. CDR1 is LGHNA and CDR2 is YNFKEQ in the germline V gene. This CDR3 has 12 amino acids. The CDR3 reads CASSPGGPEALF.

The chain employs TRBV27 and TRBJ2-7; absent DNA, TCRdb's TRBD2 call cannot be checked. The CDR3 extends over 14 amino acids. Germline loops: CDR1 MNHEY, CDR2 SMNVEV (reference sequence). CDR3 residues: CASSFRRVSYEQYF.

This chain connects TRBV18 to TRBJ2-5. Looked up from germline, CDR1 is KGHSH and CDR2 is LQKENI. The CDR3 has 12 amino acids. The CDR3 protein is CASSPYQETQYF.

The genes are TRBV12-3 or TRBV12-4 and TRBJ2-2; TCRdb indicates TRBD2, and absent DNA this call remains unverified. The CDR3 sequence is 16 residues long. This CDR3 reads CASTSDRELGTGELFF.

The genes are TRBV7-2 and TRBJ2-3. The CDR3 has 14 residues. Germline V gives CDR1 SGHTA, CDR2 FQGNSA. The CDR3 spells CASSLSQATDTQYF.

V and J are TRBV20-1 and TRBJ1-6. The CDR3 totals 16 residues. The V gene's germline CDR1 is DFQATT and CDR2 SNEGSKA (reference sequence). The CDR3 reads CSDFEDSSSYNSPLHF.

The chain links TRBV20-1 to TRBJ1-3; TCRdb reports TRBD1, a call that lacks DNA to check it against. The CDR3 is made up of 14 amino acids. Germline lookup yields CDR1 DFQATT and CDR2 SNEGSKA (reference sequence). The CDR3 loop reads CSAKGQVDGNTIYF.

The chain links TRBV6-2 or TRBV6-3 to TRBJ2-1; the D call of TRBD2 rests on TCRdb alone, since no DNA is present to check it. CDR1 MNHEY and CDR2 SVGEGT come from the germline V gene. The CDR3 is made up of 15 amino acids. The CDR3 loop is CASTQGTSGGNEQFF.

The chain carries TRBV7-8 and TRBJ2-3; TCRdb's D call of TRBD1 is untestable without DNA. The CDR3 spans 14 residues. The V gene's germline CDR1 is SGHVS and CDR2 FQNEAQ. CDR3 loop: CASSLAGATDTQYF.

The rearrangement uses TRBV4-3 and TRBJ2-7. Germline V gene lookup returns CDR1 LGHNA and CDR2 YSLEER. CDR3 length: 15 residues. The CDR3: CASSPGVVAFYEQYF.

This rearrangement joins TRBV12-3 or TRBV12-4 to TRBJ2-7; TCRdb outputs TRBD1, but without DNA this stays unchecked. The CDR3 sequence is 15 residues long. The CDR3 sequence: CASSQPGRVTIGWYF.

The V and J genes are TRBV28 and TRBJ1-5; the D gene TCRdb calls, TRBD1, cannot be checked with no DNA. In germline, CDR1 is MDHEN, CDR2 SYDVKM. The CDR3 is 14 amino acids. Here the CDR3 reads CASSPTGFNKPQHF.

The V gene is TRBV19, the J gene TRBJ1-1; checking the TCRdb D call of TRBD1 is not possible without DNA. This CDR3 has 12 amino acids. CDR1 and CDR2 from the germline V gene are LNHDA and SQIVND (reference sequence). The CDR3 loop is CASSANQDTAFF.

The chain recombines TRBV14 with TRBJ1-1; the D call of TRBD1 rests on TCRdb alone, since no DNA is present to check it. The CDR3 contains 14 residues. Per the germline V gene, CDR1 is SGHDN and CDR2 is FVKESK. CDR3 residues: CASSQTGGNTEAFF.

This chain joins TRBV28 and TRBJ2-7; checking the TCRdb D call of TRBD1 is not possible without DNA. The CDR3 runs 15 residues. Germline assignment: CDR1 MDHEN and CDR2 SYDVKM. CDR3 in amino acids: CASSLSRGSSYEQYF.

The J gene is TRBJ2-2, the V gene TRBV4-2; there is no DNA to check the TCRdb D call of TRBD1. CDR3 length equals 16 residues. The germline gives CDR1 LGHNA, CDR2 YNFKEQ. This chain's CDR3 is CASGQEFGGGQGELFF.